What follows are 6 T cell receptor beta chains derived from one specimen sequenced in a study of shared clonotypes between healthy human individuals. The method was immunoSEQ multiplex PCR; TCRdb's version includes in-frame clones alone and lacks a portion of them. The sample consists of 450,000 to 550,000 clones, roughly 78% of them appearing once. Material for sequencing was PBMCs. These receptors were obtained from a woman aged 40 to 49 in good health. Some clones in this sample may be carry-over from other donors' samples.

The chain is built from TRBV5-5 and TRBJ1-4; TRBD1 aligns across 8 bases. Looked up from germline, CDR1 is SGHKS and CDR2 is YYEKEE (reference sequence). Trimming at V came to 3 bases and at J to 3 bases, leaving 10 bases not matched to a gene. The CDR3 is made up of 17 amino acids. CDR3 in amino acids: CASSSVYPGQANEKLFF. DNA of the CDR3: TGTGCCAGCAGCTCGGTATACCCGGGACAGGCTAATGAAAAACTGTTTTTT.

The chain combines TRBV6-1 with TRBJ2-1; D unresolved. CDR1 and CDR2 (germline): MNHNS, SASEGT. The CDR3 length is 14 residues. Trimming left V 3 bases short and J 8 bases short, with 14 bases between. The CDR3 sequence: CASSDPPGWDEQFF. The CDR3 DNA reads as TGTGCCAGCAGTGACCCGCCAGGATGGGATGAGCAGTTCTTC.

This chain connects TRBV15 to TRBJ2-1; 8 bases map to TRBD1. Trimming at V came to 2 bases and at J to 6 bases, leaving 6 bases not matched to a gene. Germline V gene lookup returns CDR1 LNHNV and CDR2 YYDKDF (reference sequence). This CDR3 comprises 15 residues. As DNA, the CDR3 is TGTGCCACCAGCAGAAAACGACAGGGGATCAATGAGCAGTTCTTC. Translating it yields CATSRKRQGINEQFF.

The chain uses TRBV4-3 and TRBJ1-1; 8 positions agree with TRBD1. Germline V gene data show CDR1 as LGHNA and CDR2 as YSLEER. The ends lost 0 bases at V and 10 bases at J; junction bases unmatched: 10. The CDR3 runs 15 residues. The DNA of the CDR3 is TGCGCCAGCAGCCAAGATTTGGCAGGGGGCCTGGCAGCTTTCTTT. Its translation is CASSQDLAGGLAAFF.

The chain employs TRBV29-1 and TRBJ2-7, with D maybe TRBD2 (6 bases). Germline loops: CDR1 SQVTM, CDR2 ANQGSEA. V was pared by 7 bases and J by 2 bases, with 27 bases between. There are 17 residues in the CDR3. The CDR3 DNA sequence: TGCAGCGCTGTGGGAACCCGGGTGAGTAGCGGAACCTACGAGCAGTACTTC. Amino acids: CSAVGTRVSSGTYEQYF.

The chain combines TRBV7-8 with TRBJ2-3; weak D call: TRBD1 (6 bases). Germline CDR1 is SGHVS and CDR2 is FQNEAQ. The CDR3 loop spans 15 amino acids. The V gene lost 5 bases and the J gene lost 0 bases, with 12 bases spanning the gap. The CDR3 reads CASSDRRGSTDTQYF. The CDR3 DNA reads TGTGCCAGCAGCGACCGAAGGGGGAGCACAGATACGCAGTATTTT.